This T cell receptor beta chain originates from a study of T cell repertoires in cytomegalovirus infection. Whole-study findings and limits: Dominating the ex vivo response were HLA-C-restricted CMV-specific TCR beta clonotypes.

TCRdb analysed the reads with MiXCR anew, one entry per CDR3 protein. The sample carries around 770,000 distinct CDR3 sequences, 29% recorded once. This CDR3 comprises 13 residues. Trimming removed 1 base from V and 13 bases from J, with 16 bases in between. Germline values: CDR1 SGHTA, CDR2 FQGNSA. This clonotype was recorded at least ten times. No antigen is known for it. The chain uses TRBV7-2 and TRBJ1-2, with D unclear. This TCR was recovered from a human donor in good health (CMV status not recorded). Some clones in this sample may be carry-over from other donors' samples. The sample was cultured CD8+ T cells from PBMCs, taken from culture after CMV antigen stimulation. DNA of the CDR3: TGTGCCAGCAGCTTAGGTCGGTCTCGAGGGATCACCTTC. Its protein product is CASSLGRSRGITF. Using reference TRBV7-2 and TRBJ1-2 for the parts outside the CDR3, the full variable domain is GAGVSQSPSNKVTEKGKDVELRCDPISGHTALYWYRQSLGQGLEFLIYFQGNSAPDKSGLPSDRFSAERTGGSVSTLTIQRTQQEDSAVYLCASSLGRSRGITFGSGTRLTVV.